Listed below are T cell receptor beta chains from one sample, sequenced in a study of Graves' ophthalmopathy and Graves' hyperthyroidism. TCRdb called the multiplex PCR reads again in MiXCR, with one record for every CDR3 protein. The table includes 200,000 to 250,000 distinct CDR3 sequences, under 30% detected once. The sample taken for sequencing was peripheral blood. The receptors come from a man over 45 with Graves' ophthalmopathy. Both conserved end residues are part of each CDR3. A D gene is named only where the DNA matches it firmly. The size of a clone is reported for some rows only, either as once, few or many, or as a class for expanded clones.

j_call v_call clone_size d_call cdr3_aa cdr3_nt
TRBJ2-7 TRBV12-3/TRBV12-4 many TRBD2 CASSSTSGRIGEQYF TGTGCCAGCAGTTCGACAAGCGGGAGAATCGGCGAGCAGTACTTC
TRBJ1-1 TRBV9 - - CASSVSLEGDTEAFF TGTGCCAGCAGCGTCAGTTTAGAGGGTGACACTGAAGCTTTCTTT
TRBJ2-5 TRBV7-9 many - CATNRPNQETQYF TGTGCCACCAACCGACCGAACCAAGAGACCCAGTACTTC
TRBJ2-7 TRBV6-1 many TRBD1 CASSRDRGHEQYF TGTGCCAGCAGCCGTGACAGGGGGCACGAGCAGTACTTC
TRBJ1-1 TRBV5-1 many - CASSLATGTEAFF TGCGCCAGCAGCTTGGCTACGGGCACTGAAGCTTTCTTT
TRBJ2-7 TRBV28 many - CASSFVGRRTYEQYF TGTGCCAGCAGTTTCGTCGGCAGACGAACCTACGAGCAGTACTTC
TRBJ2-7 TRBV28 many TRBD2 CASSPTRLAGDPHEQYF TGTGCCAGCAGTCCGACCCGACTAGCGGGAGATCCCCACGAGCAGTACTTC
TRBJ2-5 TRBV19 many TRBD1 CASSPEDRFGETQYF TGTGCCAGTAGTCCTGAGGACAGGTTTGGGGAGACCCAGTACTTC
TRBJ2-5 TRBV18 many - CASSPHQAETQYF TGTGCCAGCTCACCACATCAGGCGGAGACCCAGTACTTC
TRBJ1-5 TRBV6-1 many TRBD1 CASRPSTGGVGPQHF TGTGCCAGCAGACCCTCGACAGGGGGCGTTGGGCCCCAGCATTTT
TRBJ1-5 TRBV12-3/TRBV12-4 many TRBD1 CASSSGQGAEQPQHF TGTGCCAGCAGCTCCGGACAGGGGGCCGAACAGCCCCAGCATTTT
TRBJ2-7 TRBV27 many TRBD1 CASRFKGQGANEQYF TGTGCCAGCAGATTCAAGGGACAGGGGGCGAACGAGCAGTACTTC
TRBJ1-5 TRBV19 many - CASSAYSNQPQHF TGTGCCAGTTCCGCTTATAGCAATCAGCCCCAGCATTTT
TRBJ2-5 TRBV7-2 - - CASSLQVHGVTQYF TGTGCCAGCAGCTTACAGGTCCACGGAGTGACCCAGTACTTC
TRBJ1-1 TRBV13 many TRBD1 CASSLGLTGTANTEAFF TGTGCCAGCAGCTTAGGCCTAACTGGGACAGCCAACACTGAAGCTTTCTTT
TRBJ2-7 TRBV6-2/TRBV6-3 many TRBD2 CASSYRLAGFTYEQYF TGTGCCAGCAGTTACCGGCTAGCGGGTTTTACCTACGAGCAGTACTTC
TRBJ2-7 TRBV20-1 many - CSARAQDGSSREQYF TGCAGTGCTAGAGCGCAGGACGGGAGTTCGCGAGAGCAGTACTTC
TRBJ2-2 TRBV6-2/TRBV6-3 - - CASTPILQGPNSGGELFF TGTGCCAGCACACCGATCCTACAGGGGCCTAATAGCGGCGGGGAGCTGTTTTTT
TRBJ2-7 TRBV6-5 many - CASSYRVGEQYF TGTGCCAGCAGTTACAGGGTCGGCGAGCAGTACTTC
TRBJ2-3 TRBV19 many - CASSSSSTDTQYF TGTGCCAGTAGTAGTTCTAGCACAGATACGCAGTATTTT
TRBJ2-5 TRBV20-1 many - CSARDPREAMETQYF TGCAGTGCTAGAGATCCGAGGGAGGCAATGGAGACCCAGTACTTC
TRBJ2-2 TRBV20-1 many TRBD2 CSARDPVAGGAGELFF TGCAGTGCTAGAGACCCGGTGGCGGGAGGGGCCGGGGAGCTGTTTTTT
TRBJ2-7 TRBV7-9 many - CASNSGSGPYEQYF TGTGCCAGCAACTCCGGTTCGGGACCCTACGAGCAGTACTTC
TRBJ1-5 TRBV11-2 - - CASSPDSRGASGNQPQHF TGTGCCAGCAGCCCTGACTCAAGGGGCGCCTCGGGCAATCAGCCCCAGCATTTT
TRBJ2-2 TRBV19 many - CASSLLEGRADTGELFF TGTGCCAGTAGTCTCCTGGAAGGCAGGGCCGACACCGGGGAGCTGTTTTTT
TRBJ2-5 TRBV4-1 many - CASSHIGGQIGEAQYF TGCGCCAGCAGCCATATAGGCGGACAGATTGGGGAGGCCCAGTACTTC
TRBJ2-3 TRBV6-5 many TRBD2 CASSYPAGAGGDTQYF TGTGCCAGCAGTTACCCAGCGGGGGCGGGAGGGGATACGCAGTATTTT
TRBJ2-7 TRBV20-1 many - CSASSGEQYF TGCAGTGCTAGTAGTGGCGAGCAGTACTTC
TRBJ1-1 TRBV5-1 many - CASSLVLGARDTEAFF TGCGCCAGCAGCTTGGTCTTAGGCGCCCGAGACACTGAAGCTTTCTTT
TRBJ1-6 TRBV28 many TRBD1 CASSPPLTGGSPSSVYNSPLHF TGTGCCAGCAGTCCCCCCTTAACAGGGGGCTCTCCGTCATCAGTCTATAATTCACCCCTCCACTTT
TRBJ1-2 TRBV15 many TRBD1 CATSRPTGGIINYGYTF TGTGCCACCAGCAGACCTACAGGGGGGATTATTAACTATGGCTACACCTTC
TRBJ2-7 TRBV6-1 many - CASSEGGWEQYF TGTGCCAGCAGTGAAGGGGGTTGGGAGCAGTACTTC
TRBJ1-1 TRBV6-5 - TRBD1 CASSYSSGRGANTEAFF TGTGCCAGCAGTTACTCATCCGGCAGGGGGGCGAACACTGAAGCTTTCTTT
TRBJ1-3 TRBV6-1 once - CASSPLTRFLSGNTIYF TGTGCCAGCAGTCCGCTGACACGTTTTCTCTCTGGAAACACCATATATTTT
TRBJ2-7 TRBV4-2 - TRBD1 CASSQSRDRAPGSYEQYF TGTGCCAGCAGCCAGTCCCGGGACAGAGCCCCAGGGTCCTACGAGCAGTACTTC
TRBJ1-2 TRBV24-1 - - CATSDPEISFPKGYTF TGTGCCACCAGTGACCCAGAGATTTCCTTCCCAAAAGGCTACACCTTC
TRBJ1-1 TRBV5-5 - - CASSTDPQGLNTEAFF TGTGCCAGCAGCACGGACCCTCAGGGGTTGAACACTGAAGCTTTCTTT
TRBJ2-5 TRBV5-1 many - CASSPQSQTGFTRETQYF TGCGCCAGCAGCCCTCAATCCCAGACGGGTTTCACTCGGGAGACCCAGTACTTC
TRBJ1-1 TRBV11-1 - - CASSLALVVERSTEAFF TGTGCCAGCAGCTTAGCGCTCGTCGTCGAGAGGAGCACTGAAGCTTTCTTT
TRBJ2-2 TRBV11-1 - TRBD2 CASSLDAGGSNGELFF TGTGCCAGCAGCTTAGATGCGGGAGGGTCGAACGGGGAGCTGTTTTTT